In its sample, the clone carrying this T cell receptor (beta chain) was seen many times. Antigen specificity is unknown. RNA transcripts served as the template for amplifying TCR beta CDR3 regions. HTBI primers were used for first-round RT-PCR of the TCR CDR3. A single record per CDR3 protein comes from TCRdb applying MiXCR to the multiplex PCR reads. The repertoire holds some 300,000 distinct CDR3 sequences, with roughly 15% as singletons. The data derive from a study of T cells in Graves' hyperthyroidism and ophthalmopathy. Whole-study findings and limits: The authors' 13 V-J model separated ophthalmopathy from stable hyperthyroidism. Blood also held most thyroid clonotypes expanded beyond 0.001.

CDR3 size: 15 residues. Losses at the gene ends were 4 bases for V and 2 bases for J; bases not matched to a gene: 5. Patients aged 18 to 65 had newly diagnosed hyperthyroidism lasting under 2 months. Extraction of PBMCs used 8.5 to 10 ml of fresh peripheral blood. The specimen was blood. The TCR sequence derives from a man aged 30 to 45 with Graves' hyperthyroidism. The chain uses TRBV12-3 or TRBV12-4 and TRBJ2-7; TRBD1 matches at 10 bases. In DNA form, the CDR3 reads TGTGCCAGCAGTTCTCCGGGACAGGGGACCTACGAGCAGTACTTC. It yields the protein CASSSPGQGTYEQYF.